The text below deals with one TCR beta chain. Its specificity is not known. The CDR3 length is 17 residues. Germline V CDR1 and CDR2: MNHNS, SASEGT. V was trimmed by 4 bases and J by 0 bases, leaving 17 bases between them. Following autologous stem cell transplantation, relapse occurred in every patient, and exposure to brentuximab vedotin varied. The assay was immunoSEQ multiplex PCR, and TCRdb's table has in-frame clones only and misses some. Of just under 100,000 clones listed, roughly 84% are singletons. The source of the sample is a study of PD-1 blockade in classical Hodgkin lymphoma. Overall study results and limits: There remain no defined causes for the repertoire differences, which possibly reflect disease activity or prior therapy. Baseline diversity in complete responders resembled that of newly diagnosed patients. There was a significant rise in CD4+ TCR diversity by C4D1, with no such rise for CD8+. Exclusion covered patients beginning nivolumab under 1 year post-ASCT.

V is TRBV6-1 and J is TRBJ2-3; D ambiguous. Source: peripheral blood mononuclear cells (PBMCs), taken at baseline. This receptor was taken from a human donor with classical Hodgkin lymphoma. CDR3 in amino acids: CASSGADVYPSTDTQYF. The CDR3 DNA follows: TGTGCCAGCAGTGGTGCTGATGTTTACCCCAGCACAGATACGCAGTATTTT.